These 22 T cell receptor beta chains came from one sample sequenced in a study of cytomegalovirus exposure and HLA in healthy donors. With 60 Vbeta and 13 Jbeta primers, the PCR was carried out. The protocol was immunoSEQ multiplex PCR, while the TCRdb copy is restricted to in-frame clones and leaves out a portion. The table includes 150,000 to 200,000 clones, approximately 71% detected once. What was sequenced was PBMCs. Receptors were obtained from a girl under 18 in good health and CMV-seronegative.

V and J are TRBV6-1 and TRBJ1-2; 8 nucleotides match TRBD1. The V gene end was trimmed by 4 bases and the J gene end by 7 bases; junction bases not matched to a gene: 11. The CDR3 totals 15 residues. Germline V gene lookup returns CDR1 MNHNS and CDR2 SASEGT. The DNA of the CDR3 is TGTGCCAGCAGTGGAACTCTACTGACAGGGGCTGGCTACACCTTC. Residues: CASSGTLLTGAGYTF.

The rearrangement links TRBV5-1 to TRBJ1-1; D might be TRBD1 (5 bases). Germline V gene data show CDR1 as SGHRS and CDR2 as YFSETQ. The germline V and J ends were trimmed by 4 bases and 0 bases, with 10 bases remaining between them. CDR3 length equals 14 residues. The CDR3 region has the DNA TGCGCCAGCAGCCCGCTGACAGTGAACACTGAAGCTTTCTTT. Translating gives CASSPLTVNTEAFF. Combining the CDR3 with reference TRBV5-1 and TRBJ1-1 gives the whole variable domain KAGVTQTPRYLIKTRGQQVTLSCSPISGHRSVSWYQQTPGQGLQFLFEYFSETQRNKGNFPGRFSGRQFSNSRSEMNVSTLELGDSALYLCASSPLTVNTEAFFGQGTRLTVV.

This clone appeared many times. The V call is TRBV27, the J call TRBJ2-7, with D possibly TRBD2 on 5 matching bases. CDR1 is MNHEY and CDR2 is SMNVEV in the germline V gene (reference sequence). The CDR3 contains 14 residues. V lost 4 bases to trimming and J lost 2 bases, with 12 bases between them. The CDR3 loop reads CASSWAASPYEQYF. DNA for the CDR3: TGTGCCAGCAGTTGGGCCGCTAGCCCCTACGAGCAGTACTTC.

The chain carries TRBV7-9 and TRBJ2-3, with a weak D call TRBD2 (5 bases). This CDR3 is built from 16 residues. Germline loops: CDR1 SEHNR, CDR2 FQNEAQ (reference sequence). Between the trimmed V and J ends, which lost 0 bases and 2 bases, there was a span of 12 bases. The CDR3 loop reads CASSLAGRVDTDTQYF. CDR3 coding DNA: TGTGCCAGCAGCTTAGCAGGGCGGGTGGACACAGATACGCAGTATTTT.

This chain uses TRBV6-5 with TRBJ2-3; a weak D match, TRBD2 (6 bases). The V end was cut by 6 bases, the J end by 3 bases, with 7 bases between. The CDR3 has 12 residues. Germline V CDR1 and CDR2: MNHEY, SVGAGI. The CDR3 bases are TGTGCCAGCAGGGCGGGAACAGATACGCAGTATTTT. Translation gives CASRAGTDTQYF.

The chain combines TRBV7-9 with TRBJ2-3, with D maybe TRBD2 (5 bases). Per germline, CDR1 SEHNR and CDR2 FQNEAQ (reference sequence). The CDR3 length is 17 residues. Trimming removed 1 base at V and 2 bases at J, with 16 bases between. In nucleotides, the CDR3 is TGTGCCAGCAGCTTAGAGCGGCTACCCCTTGACACAGATACGCAGTATTTT. This codes for CASSLERLPLDTDTQYF.

V gene TRBV6-1 combines with J gene TRBJ1-1, with D hard to call. In germline, CDR1 is MNHNS, CDR2 SASEGT. This CDR3 comprises 13 residues. Trimming cost V 7 bases and J 5 bases, with 14 bases left between them. The CDR3 DNA sequence: TGTGCCAGCACCACAACGTGGGAGACTGAAGCTTTCTTT. Its protein product is CASTTTWETEAFF.

The chain combines TRBV6-5 with TRBJ2-7, with TRBD1 as a possible D gene (6 bases). Germline V gene lookup returns CDR1 MNHEY and CDR2 SVGAGI. V lost 6 bases and J 3 bases, leaving 12 bases between the germline ends. The length of the CDR3 is 13 residues. The CDR3 nucleotides are TGTGCCAGCAGCAATCAGGGGAGCTACGAGCAGTACTTC. This gives the protein CASSNQGSYEQYF.

The rearrangement uses TRBV7-3 and TRBJ1-1; D not resolved. Trimming cost V 3 bases and J 2 bases, with 7 bases left between them. The CDR3 contains 13 residues. CDR1 is SGHTA and CDR2 is FQGTGA in the germline V gene. In nucleotides, the CDR3 is TGTGCCAGCAGCTTCCGGAGCAACACTGAAGCTTTCTTT. The encoded protein is CASSFRSNTEAFF.

The V call is TRBV5-6, the J call TRBJ2-5; 11 nucleotides match TRBD2. The CDR3 has 18 residues. CDR1 and CDR2 (germline): SGHDT, YYEEEE. Losses at the gene ends were 1 base for V and 2 bases for J; bases not matched to a gene: 10. DNA for the CDR3: TGTGCCAGCAGCTTGCTACTAGCGGGGGAGACCCTTCAAGAGACCCAGTACTTC. This sequence encodes CASSLLLAGETLQETQYF.

This clone has a handful of counts. V is TRBV7-3 and J is TRBJ2-7; D call uncertain. Per germline, CDR1 SGHTA and CDR2 FQGTGA. The CDR3 consists of 13 residues. Trimming took 0 bases from V and 3 from J, leaving 6 bases between them. The CDR3 coding sequence is TGTGCCAGCAGCTTAACCGGAGACTACGAGCAGTACTTC. Residues: CASSLTGDYEQYF.

The chain carries TRBV7-9 and TRBJ2-7, with 13 bases identical to TRBD2. Germline assignment: CDR1 SEHNR and CDR2 FQNEAQ (reference sequence). V lost 6 bases and J lost 3; bases outside the gene matches: 2. The CDR3 sequence is 14 residues long. This CDR3 is CASRTSGGDYEQYF. CDR3 sequence (DNA): TGTGCCAGCAGAACTAGCGGGGGGGACTACGAGCAGTACTTC.

The rearrangement joins TRBV6-5 to TRBJ2-1, with D possibly matching TRBD1 (5 bases). The CDR3 length is 14 residues. CDR1 is MNHEY, CDR2 SVGAGI, per germline. Trimming stripped 4 bases from V and 4 bases from J, with 11 bases between. CDR3 sequence: CASSSDSLYNEQFF. The DNA for the CDR3 is TGTGCCAGCAGTTCTGACAGCCTATACAATGAGCAGTTCTTC.

The CDR3 nucleotides are TGTGCCAGCAGCTTGAAGTCGGGGGGGCTGCAGTACTTC. Residues: CASSLKSGGLQYF. The rearrangement links TRBV5-5 to TRBJ2-7; 8 bases align to TRBD2. V shed 1 base and J 9 bases; nucleotides not matched to a gene: 6. Germline assignment: CDR1 SGHKS and CDR2 YYEKEE (reference sequence). This CDR3 comprises 13 residues.

The chain combines TRBV6-1 with TRBJ2-7; maybe TRBD2 (5 bases). The CDR3 loop spans 14 amino acids. Germline V gene data show CDR1 as MNHNS and CDR2 as SASEGT. V was trimmed by 6 bases and J by 3 bases, leaving 15 bases between them. Here the CDR3 reads CASSPGVAVYEQYF. CDR3 coding DNA: TGTGCCAGCAGCCCCGGGGTTGCCGTCTACGAGCAGTACTTC.

The chain has TRBV5-5 and TRBJ1-5, with 7 bases matching TRBD1. The V gene end was trimmed by 4 bases and the J gene end by 7 bases; junction bases not matched to a gene: 5. Germline V CDR1 and CDR2: SGHKS, YYEKEE (reference sequence). The CDR3 loop spans 13 amino acids. The CDR3 DNA follows: TGTGCCAGCAGCGGCACAGGGGAACAGCCCCAGCATTTT. This translates into CASSGTGEQPQHF. The full variable domain, in which reference TRBV5-5 and TRBJ1-5 provide the parts outside the CDR3, is DAGVTQSPTHLIKTRGQQVTLRCSPISGHKSVSWYQQVLGQGPQFIFQYYEKEERGRGNFPDRFSARQFPNYSSELNVNALLLGDSALYLCASSGTGEQPQHFGDGTRLSIL.

The V gene is TRBV5-4, the J gene TRBJ2-7; D is perhaps TRBD1 (7 bases). Germline V gene lookup returns CDR1 SGHNT and CDR2 YYREEE (reference sequence). Trimming took off 4 bases at V and 2 bases at J, with 16 bases between the two ends. The CDR3 has 15 residues. In DNA, the CDR3 is TGTGCCAGCAGCCCCGGAGGGACAGAAGCCTACGAGCAGTACTTC. Encoded protein: CASSPGGTEAYEQYF. The whole variable domain, filled in from reference TRBV5-4 and TRBJ2-7, reads ETGVTQSPTHLIKTRGQQVTLRCSSQSGHNTVSWYQQALGQGPQFIFQYYREEENGRGNFPPRFSGLQFPNYSSELNVNALELDDSALYLCASSPGGTEAYEQYFGPGTRLTVT.

V usage is TRBV4-1 and J usage is TRBJ2-7, with 9 bases aligning to TRBD1. Per the germline V gene, CDR1 is MGHRA and CDR2 is YSYEKL. The V gene end was trimmed by 3 bases and the J gene end by 4 bases; junction bases not matched to a gene: 7. The CDR3 totals 15 residues. The CDR3 region is CASSQPTGGVYEQYF. CDR3 bases: TGCGCCAGCAGCCAGCCGACAGGGGGGGTATACGAGCAGTACTTC.

V usage is TRBV5-6 and J usage is TRBJ2-3; TRBD2 matches at 10 bases. The germline V gene has CDR1 SGHDT and CDR2 YYEEEE. The CDR3 runs to 17 residues. J lost 2 bases, V lost 2 bases, and 8 bases had no gene match. The CDR3 nucleotides read TGTGCCAGCAGCTTACCTAGGACTAGCGGCCACACAGATACGCAGTATTTT. Translation gives CASSLPRTSGHTDTQYF.

Only a few counts were recorded for this clone. The chain links TRBV25-1 to TRBJ1-2; no clear D. This CDR3 comprises 15 residues. The V end lost 2 bases, the J end lost 4 bases, and 14 bases lay between the germline ends. Per germline, CDR1 MGHDK and CDR2 SYGVNS. The CDR3 here is CASSENTGLSYGYTF. For the CDR3, the DNA is TGTGCCAGCAGTGAAAATACGGGATTATCCTATGGCTACACCTTC.

The chain combines TRBV10-2 with TRBJ2-1, with no clear D. Germline loops: CDR1 WSHSY, CDR2 SAAADI. CDR3 length: 11 amino acids. Trimming took 4 bases from V and 6 from J, leaving 4 bases between them. The CDR3 reads CASSGVNEQFF. CDR3 nucleotides: TGCGCCAGCAGTGGCGTCAATGAGCAGTTCTTC.

This chain connects TRBV11-2 to TRBJ2-7, with D possibly TRBD2 on 6 matching bases. CDR1 SGHAT and CDR2 FQNNGV come from the germline V gene. CDR3 size: 14 residues. V was cut by 5 bases and J by 2 bases, with 13 bases left in between. The CDR3 nucleotides read TGTGCCAGCAGCCCTTGGGGGGTTACCTACGAGCAGTACTTC. This sequence encodes CASSPWGVTYEQYF.